This TCR beta chain came from a study of blood T cell repertoires in COVID-19. Study overall: Sources were T cells, B-cell-depleted T cells, or PBMCs; the material itself was cDNA or gDNA.

Sequenced by immunoSEQ multiplex PCR; TCRdb stores in-frame clones only, minus some. This table holds 90,000 to 120,000 clones, around 84% found once. Per germline, CDR1 MNHEY and CDR2 SVGEGT. The CDR3 totals 14 residues. Trimming removed 2 bases from V and 4 bases from J, with 9 bases in between. This TCR was recovered from a human donor in a cohort sampled during active COVID-19. Sequenced sample: peripheral blood. This sequence joins TRBV6-2 or TRBV6-3 and TRBJ1-3; weak D call: TRBD1 (6 bases). Here the CDR3 DNA reads TGTGCCAGCAGTTACGGTGGGACAGGAAACACCATATATTTT. Translation: CASSYGGTGNTIYF.